Presented here are 16 T cell receptor beta chains from one specimen sequenced in a study of shared clonotypes between healthy human individuals. Clones were sequenced by immunoSEQ multiplex PCR, and TCRdb holds only the in-frame ones, with some missing. Here the sample spans about 800,000 clones, 95% to 97% being singletons. It was CD45RO-negative cells, positively selected for CCR7, that made up naive CD8 cells, with terminally differentiated effector memory CD45RA+ cells excluded. The specimen was naive CD8+ T cells sorted from blood. These receptors were obtained from a young man in good health.

A note on this clone: Other DNA sequences of this sample code for an identical CDR3. The rearrangement uses TRBV7-9 and TRBJ2-1, with no clear D. Germline V gene lookup returns CDR1 SEHNR and CDR2 FQNEAQ (reference sequence). With 5 bases removed from V and 3 bases from J, the gap between germline ends came to 5 bases. There are 12 residues in the CDR3. The CDR3 loop reads CASSLDYNEQFF. CDR3 in DNA: TGTGCCAGCAGCCTAGACTACAATGAGCAGTTCTTC.

The sample holds one count of this clone. CDR3 bases: TGCGCCAGCAGCCAGGGTCTGGCAGCGGGGGATTACGAGCAGTACTTC. Its protein product is CASSQGLAAGDYEQYF. The rearrangement joins TRBV4-1 to TRBJ2-7, with 8 bases lining up with TRBD2. Germline V lookup: CDR1 MGHRA, CDR2 YSYEKL. V shed 3 bases, J shed 4 bases, and the junction held 11 bases outside the gene matches. This CDR3 is built from 16 residues.

The chain couples TRBV11-2 to TRBJ2-7; D is possibly TRBD2 (5 bases). Trimming shortened V by 3 bases and J by 1 base, and 10 bases separated the two germline ends. This CDR3 is built from 14 residues. The germline V gene encodes CDR1 SGHAT and CDR2 FQNNGV. For the CDR3, the DNA is TGTGCCAGCAGCTTCGAGGGCCCATCCTACGAGCAGTACTTC. Protein sequence: CASSFEGPSYEQYF.

The chain joins TRBV11-3 to TRBJ2-3, with TRBD2 matching over 8 bases. Germline trimming cut 5 bases from V and 0 bases from J; bases unmatched to any gene: 4. Germline loops: CDR1 SGHNT, CDR2 YENEEA. CDR3 length: 15 residues. This CDR3 reads CASSRGGSSTDTQYF. CDR3 bases: TGTGCCAGCAGCCGGGGGGGATCTAGCACAGATACGCAGTATTTT.

The rearrangement links TRBV5-5 to TRBJ2-2; 7 nucleotides line up with TRBD1. The CDR3 has 12 residues. J gave up 11 bases and V 4 bases, and 5 bases lay outside the gene matches. Germline V gives CDR1 SGHKS, CDR2 YYEKEE (reference sequence). The CDR3 coding sequence is TGTGCCAGCAGCATAACAGGGGTCGAGCTGTTTTTT. This encodes CASSITGVELFF.

The V and J genes are TRBV27 and TRBJ2-7, with 8 bases lining up with TRBD1. The CDR3 is made up of 12 amino acids. CDR1 and CDR2 from the germline V gene are MNHEY and SMNVEV (reference sequence). V shed 8 bases, J shed 3 bases, and the junction held 3 bases outside the gene matches. The CDR3 nucleotides read TGTGCCAGCGGCAGGGGGCTCTACGAGCAGTACTTC. This encodes CASGRGLYEQYF.

The rearrangement links TRBV10-2 to TRBJ1-5, with D perhaps matching TRBD1 (6 bases). The V gene lost 6 bases and the J gene lost 2 bases, with 11 bases spanning the gap. The CDR3 has 14 residues. Per germline, CDR1 WSHSY and CDR2 SAAADI. Written as DNA, the CDR3 is TGCGCCAGCAGCTCGACAGGAGGCAATCAGCCCCAGCATTTT. It encodes CASSSTGGNQPQHF.

This clone was seen only a few times. CDR3 nucleotides: TGTGCCAGCAGCCCACCGAATCTCGCCTATACGCAGTATTTT. It specifies CASSPPNLAYTQYF. The chain uses TRBV11-2 and TRBJ2-3; D not certain. The V end lost 5 bases, the J end lost 7 bases, and 16 bases lay between the germline ends. The V gene's germline CDR1 is SGHAT and CDR2 FQNNGV. The CDR3 runs to 14 residues.

V gene TRBV11-3 combines with J gene TRBJ2-1; unclear D gene. The CDR3 consists of 15 residues. V was trimmed by 5 bases and J by 6 bases, leaving 17 bases between them. Looked up from germline, CDR1 is SGHNT and CDR2 is YENEEA. This CDR3 reads CASSERELVTNEQFF. CDR3 nucleotides: TGTGCCAGCAGCGAAAGGGAACTCGTAACCAATGAGCAGTTCTTC.

This clone was seen once. The chain joins TRBV29-1 to TRBJ2-1, with TRBD2 matching 11 bases. Germline V gene sequence: CDR1 SQVTM, CDR2 ANQGSEA. V gave up 5 bases and J gave up 3 bases; unmatched junction bases: 6. The CDR3 spans 15 residues. The CDR3 loop is CSVPTSGGYYNEQFF. The CDR3 DNA reads as TGCAGCGTTCCAACTAGCGGGGGATACTACAATGAGCAGTTCTTC.

The chain combines TRBV6-4 with TRBJ2-1, with 7 positions matching TRBD1. There are 15 residues in the CDR3. With V trimmed by 3 bases and J by 6 bases, 8 bases remained unmatched. The germline V gene has CDR1 MRHNA and CDR2 SNTAGT. CDR3: CASSEYMGTANEQFF. The CDR3 nucleotides read TGTGCCAGCAGTGAATATATGGGGACAGCCAATGAGCAGTTCTTC.

As regards this clone: This same CDR3 is encoded by further DNA sequences in the sample. The chain has TRBV5-1 and TRBJ1-1; D unclear. CDR1 and CDR2 from the germline V gene are SGHRS and YFSETQ. V was trimmed by 1 base and J by 0 bases, leaving 4 bases between them. The CDR3 covers 13 residues. The DNA of the CDR3 is TGCGCCAGCAGCTTGACAGTGAACACTGAAGCTTTCTTT. Translation gives CASSLTVNTEAFF.

With respect to this clone: Other DNA sequences of this sample code for an identical CDR3. The chain couples TRBV7-2 to TRBJ2-7; D is perhaps TRBD2 (5 bases). The CDR3 has 14 amino acids. Germline V lookup: CDR1 SGHTA, CDR2 FQGNSA. With 1 base removed from V and 1 base from J, the gap between germline ends came to 8 bases. CDR3 nucleotide sequence: TGTGCCAGCAGCTTAGTCCGGGGTTCCTACGAGCAGTACTTC. Protein: CASSLVRGSYEQYF. Supplemented by reference TRBV7-2 and TRBJ2-7, the full variable domain reads GAGVSQSPSNKVTEKGKDVELRCDPISGHTALYWYRQSLGQGLEFLIYFQGNSAPDKSGLPSDRFSAERTGGSVSTLTIQRTQQEDSAVYLCASSLVRGSYEQYFGPGTRLTVT.

The chain uses TRBV7-9 and TRBJ2-7; no clear D. Trimming left V 7 bases short and J 2 bases short, with 15 bases between. Germline CDR1 and CDR2: SEHNR and FQNEAQ (reference sequence). This CDR3 has 14 residues. This chain's CDR3 is CASTPDDSTYEQYF. CDR3 nucleotides: TGTGCCAGCACCCCTGATGATTCCACCTACGAGCAGTACTTC.

This chain links TRBV9 with TRBJ2-7, with 8 bases identical to TRBD1. The V and J ends lost 6 bases and 2 bases, in that order; junction bases with no gene match: 7. The CDR3 length is 14 residues. Germline V gene data show CDR1 as SGDLS and CDR2 as YYNGEE. The CDR3 is CASTQGASPYEQYF. CDR3 in DNA: TGTGCCAGCACCCAGGGGGCGAGCCCCTACGAGCAGTACTTC.

V gene TRBV10-2 combines with J gene TRBJ2-7; no reliable D call. V dropped 3 bases and J dropped 6 bases, with 9 bases sitting between them. The length of the CDR3 is 12 residues. Germline V gene lookup returns CDR1 WSHSY and CDR2 SAAADI. The CDR3 is CASSDTAIEQYF. The CDR3 bases are TGCGCCAGCAGTGATACCGCCATCGAGCAGTACTTC.